This entry lists 5 T cell receptor beta chains sequenced from one sample in a study of molecular identifiers for immune sequencing clone quantification. TCRdb independently ran MiXCR on the PCR reads; one entry per CDR3 protein. The repertoire holds about 640,000 distinct CDR3 sequences, around 20% seen once, with around 0.9% in the top ten. The sample taken for sequencing was naive CD8+ T cells from blood, with Jurkat cell RNA spiked in. Documented subset: FACS-sorted CD8+CD4-CCR7+CD45RA+ naive T cells. These receptors originate from a human donor in good health. Some libraries in this study had Jurkat cell RNA spiked in.

This clonotype was seen repeatedly, ten times or more. The CDR3 sequence is CASRGSRTQYF. The CDR3 coding sequence is TGTGCCAGCAGGGGGTCTCGGACGCAGTATTTT. The J gene is TRBJ2-3, the V gene TRBV28, with no clear D. Germline-derived CDR1 and CDR2 are MDHEN and SYDVKM. The CDR3 loop spans 11 amino acids. Trimming cost V 6 bases and J 9 bases, with 10 bases left between them.

This clonotype was recorded a few times. The V call is TRBV12-5, the J call TRBJ1-2; D is possibly TRBD1 (5 bases). V gave up 6 bases and J gave up 8 bases, with 28 bases separating them. CDR1 is LGHNT and CDR2 is FRNRAP in the germline V gene. The CDR3 sequence is 17 residues long. The CDR3: CASGPSLAGGEAWGYTF. The CDR3 DNA follows: TGTGCTAGTGGCCCCTCCCTAGCCGGGGGAGAGGCTTGGGGCTACACCTTC.

This clonotype was counted ten times or more. V is TRBV29-1 and J is TRBJ2-3; 9 bases align to TRBD2. Germline assignment: CDR1 SQVTM and CDR2 ANQGSEA. J lost 7 bases, V lost 1 base, and 6 bases had no gene match. This CDR3 is built from 14 residues. The CDR3 nucleotides are TGCAGCGTTGAAGGTAGCGGGAGTGTATATACGCAGTATTTT. Translated, it gives CSVEGSGSVYTQYF.

The chain employs TRBV6-2 or TRBV6-3 and TRBJ1-1, with a tentative D call TRBD1 (5 bases). The V and J ends lost 2 bases and 6 bases respectively, with 19 bases between them. The germline V gene has CDR1 MNHEY and CDR2 SVGEGT. The CDR3 is 16 residues long. The CDR3 sequence: CASSYPPQGSSAEAFF. In DNA form, the CDR3 reads TGTGCCAGCAGTTACCCCCCCCAGGGTAGTTCGGCTGAAGCTTTCTTT.

In this sample, this clonotype turned up many times. The genes are TRBV6-2 or TRBV6-3 and TRBJ1-2; 7 positions match TRBD1. V shed 2 bases, J shed 3 bases, and the junction held 3 bases outside the gene matches. Germline-derived CDR1 and CDR2 are MNHEY and SVGEGT. The CDR3 sequence is 14 residues long. In DNA form, the CDR3 reads TGTGCCAGCAGTTACGCCGGGACAGACTATGGCTACACCTTC. This gives the protein CASSYAGTDYGYTF.